The rows below give T cell receptor beta chains drawn from one sample of a study of CXCR3-negative and CXCR3-positive naive CD8 T cells. TCRdb reprocessed the 5' RACE reads, with one entry per CDR3 protein and no DNA. This sample's table has about 110,000 distinct CDR3 sequences. Sequenced: naive CXCR3+ CD8+ T cells from blood. The source of these receptors is a human donor in good health. Some clones in this sample may be carry-over from other donors' samples. The CDR3 runs from the conserved cysteine through the conserved F or W.

J gene: TRBJ2-7
V gene: TRBV7-9
CDR3 protein: CANSLGAGEQYF

J gene: TRBJ1-1
V gene: TRBV29-1
CDR3 protein: CSVVEGPKYEVFF

J gene: TRBJ2-7
V gene: TRBV4-3
CDR3 protein: CASSQDRMAASYEQYF

J gene: TRBJ2-1
V gene: TRBV5-6
CDR3 protein: CASSWEIGRAWNEQFF

J gene: TRBJ2-7
V gene: TRBV7-9
CDR3 protein: CASSPDYHEQYF

J gene: TRBJ2-7
V gene: TRBV5-1
CDR3 protein: CASSLEGDSYEQYF

J gene: TRBJ1-1
V gene: TRBV27
CDR3 protein: CASSPFDGANTEAFF

J gene: TRBJ2-5
V gene: TRBV7-8
CDR3 protein: CASSLGPDLGETQYF

J gene: TRBJ2-5
V gene: TRBV29-1
CDR3 protein: CSAAGTVFLETQYF

J gene: TRBJ1-1
V gene: TRBV28
CDR3 protein: CASSLTRAGTEAFF

J gene: TRBJ2-1
V gene: TRBV13
CDR3 protein: CASSLGGNGIYNEQFF

J gene: TRBJ2-7
V gene: TRBV10-2
CDR3 protein: CASSSGTPRHEQYF

J gene: TRBJ1-1
V gene: TRBV7-9
CDR3 protein: CASSLAGVLNTEAFF

J gene: TRBJ2-1
V gene: TRBV28
CDR3 protein: CASRRDRDVDEQFF

J gene: TRBJ1-6
V gene: TRBV7-8
CDR3 protein: CASSLDRSSPLHF

J gene: TRBJ2-5
V gene: TRBV11-2
CDR3 protein: CASSLDLYNQETQYF

J gene: TRBJ1-6
V gene: TRBV27
CDR3 protein: CASSWDAGNSPLHF

J gene: TRBJ1-2
V gene: TRBV20-1
CDR3 protein: CSALYDRANYGYTF

J gene: TRBJ2-7
V gene: TRBV7-9
CDR3 protein: CASSLVPGSGEQYF

J gene: TRBJ2-2
V gene: TRBV12-3/TRBV12-4
CDR3 protein: CASSQRTSGITGELFF

J gene: TRBJ2-2
V gene: TRBV3-1
CDR3 protein: CASSQYTPGEGPNTGELFF

J gene: TRBJ2-7
V gene: TRBV5-1
CDR3 protein: CASSPGTGGAYEQYF

J gene: TRBJ1-1
V gene: TRBV7-9
CDR3 protein: CASSLAWRGMNTEAFF

J gene: TRBJ1-1
V gene: TRBV12-3/TRBV12-4
CDR3 protein: CASKRDRGWNTEAFF

J gene: TRBJ1-1
V gene: TRBV7-9
CDR3 protein: CASSLQEQEAFF

J gene: TRBJ1-2
V gene: TRBV6-2/TRBV6-3
CDR3 protein: CASSSPRDNFNYGYTF

J gene: TRBJ2-1
V gene: TRBV7-9
CDR3 protein: CASSFGGSGEQFF

J gene: TRBJ2-1
V gene: TRBV6-2/TRBV6-3
CDR3 protein: CASGTGSYNEQFF

J gene: TRBJ2-4
V gene: TRBV5-6
CDR3 protein: CASSPTGQQNIQYF

J gene: TRBJ2-7
V gene: TRBV28
CDR3 protein: CASSPRTAPYEQYF